The clone carrying this T cell receptor (beta chain) was detected only a few times. Antigen: not known. These data belong to a study of cytomegalovirus exposure and HLA in healthy donors. Study results and caveats: A later analysis linked more than 15,000 TCR beta sequences to HLA alleles at 0.05 false discovery rate. A list of 164 TCR beta chains associated with cytomegalovirus was given.

The CDR3 is made up of 14 amino acids. The germline V gene has CDR1 SGHTA and CDR2 FQGTGA. V lost 5 bases to trimming and J lost 6 bases, with 16 bases between them. Primers for the PCR totalled 60 Vbeta and 13 Jbeta. Assay used: immunoSEQ multiplex PCR; TCRdb lists only in-frame clones, some missing. The sample lists about 160,000 clones; roughly 80% were seen once. What was sequenced was PBMCs. The receptor was derived from a female donor in good health and CMV-seronegative. The chain links TRBV7-3 to TRBJ2-5, with TRBD2 as a possible D gene (6 bases). The CDR3 DNA sequence: TGTGCCAGCAGCCCCGAGGGAGGAGGAAAGACCCAGTACTTC. It codes for CASSPEGGGKTQYF.